A single sample gave rise to the 30 T cell receptor beta chains below, sequenced in a study of glioma-infiltrating T cells. TCR alpha and beta CDR3 regions were amplified from RNA using iRepertoire nested multiplex PCR. MiXCR was run by TCRdb on the multiplex PCR reads, yielding one entry per CDR3 protein. The data contain about 12,000 distinct CDR3 sequences, about 25% of them seen just once; the ten biggest clones take up 42%. Material: glioma tissue, nonneoplastic brain tissue, or PBMCs (not recorded which). These receptors came from a human donor with low-grade glioma or glioblastoma, undergoing nonglioma brain surgery, or in good health (not recorded which).

This clonotype was recorded many times. The chain recombines TRBV6-1 with TRBJ2-2, with 15 bases identical to TRBD2. This CDR3 spans 18 amino acids. CDR1 and CDR2 (germline): MNHNS, SASEGT. V shed 6 bases, J shed 3 bases, and the junction held 8 bases outside the gene matches. The CDR3 here is CASRKGTSGRMDTGELFF. The CDR3 DNA follows: TGTGCCAGCAGGAAAGGGACTAGCGGGAGGATGGACACCGGGGAGCTGTTTTTT.

This clonotype is deemed medium-sized. V and J are TRBV6-1 and TRBJ1-5; D is possibly TRBD1 (5 bases). This CDR3 region has 13 residues. Trimming cost V 7 bases and J 7 bases, with 14 bases left between them. Germline V gives CDR1 MNHNS, CDR2 SASEGT. CDR3 protein: CASTPGTGQPQHF. For the CDR3, the DNA is TGTGCCAGCACCCCAGGGACGGGACAGCCCCAGCATTTT.

This clonotype was seen ten or more times. The genes are TRBV6-1 and TRBJ2-2; no definite D call. The germline gives CDR1 MNHNS, CDR2 SASEGT. V lost 8 bases and J lost 0, with 7 bases in between. The CDR3 is 13 amino acids. In DNA form, the CDR3 reads TGTGCCAGCCGAGCCTCGAACACCGGGGAGCTGTTTTTT. Residues: CASRASNTGELFF.

V usage is TRBV19 and J usage is TRBJ2-1; 10 nucleotides line up with TRBD2. Germline V gene lookup returns CDR1 LNHDA and CDR2 SQIVND (reference sequence). V gave up 1 base and J gave up 7 bases; unmatched junction bases: 4. CDR3 length: 15 amino acids. CDR3 bases: TGTGCCAGTAGTATAGTTTTTAGCGGGAGGAATGAGCAGTTCTTC. It codes for CASSIVFSGRNEQFF.

The rearrangement joins TRBV30 to TRBJ1-1; tentatively, D is TRBD1 (5 bases). V lost 7 bases, J lost 8 bases, and 14 bases lay in between. From germline, CDR1 is GTSNPN and CDR2 SVGIG (reference sequence). The CDR3 has 11 residues. CDR3 sequence: CASGQQVEAFF. The CDR3 DNA follows: TGTGCCTCGGGTCAACAGGTGGAAGCTTTCTTT.

This clonotype was detected ten times or more. The CDR3 loop reads CASSPLLGLAGASGNEQFF. The CDR3 nucleotides read TGTGCCAGCAGTCCCCTACTTGGACTAGCGGGGGCGTCGGGGAATGAGCAGTTCTTC. V gene TRBV28 combines with J gene TRBJ2-1, with 13 bases that match TRBD2. CDR1 and CDR2 (germline): MDHEN, SYDVKM. This CDR3 contains 19 residues. The V segment lost 5 bases and the J segment 7 bases; nucleotides outside the gene matches: 17.

This clonotype was recorded many times. This chain connects TRBV20-1 to TRBJ2-1; D is ambiguous. CDR3 length: 15 amino acids. Looked up from germline, CDR1 is DFQATT and CDR2 is SNEGSKA (reference sequence). Trimming shortened V by 6 bases and J by 0 bases, and 15 bases separated the two germline ends. As DNA, the CDR3 is TGCAGTGCCCTTGGGGTAGATAGCTCCTACAATGAGCAGTTCTTC. Translation gives CSALGVDSSYNEQFF.

This clonotype was found many times. The V and J genes are TRBV4-1 and TRBJ2-3; TRBD1 might be the D (7 bases). Germline V gives CDR1 MGHRA, CDR2 YSYEKL. The CDR3 loop spans 19 amino acids. V lost 1 base, J lost 0 bases, and 20 bases lay in between. Written as DNA, the CDR3 is TGCGCCAGCAGCCAAGGCCCGCTGACGGAGGGGGCTAGCACAGATACGCAGTATTTT. Protein sequence: CASSQGPLTEGASTDTQYF.

The rearrangement uses TRBV5-1 and TRBJ2-7, with unresolved D. The CDR3 consists of 13 residues. The germline V and J ends were trimmed by 7 bases and 3 bases, with 14 bases remaining between them. Per the germline V gene, CDR1 is SGHRS and CDR2 is YFSETQ. DNA for the CDR3: TGCGCCAGCGGAGAGCAGACCAGCTACGAGCAGTACTTC. Translating gives CASGEQTSYEQYF.

The chain employs TRBV12-3 or TRBV12-4 and TRBJ1-5; TRBD1 agrees at 7 bases. This CDR3 is 15 amino acids long. V dropped 8 bases and J dropped 4; count of bases not matched to a gene: 11. CDR3: CASGYHGQVNQPQHF. The CDR3 bases are TGTGCCAGCGGTTACCATGGACAGGTAAATCAGCCCCAGCATTTT.

This clonotype was detected ten times or more. V is TRBV6-1 and J is TRBJ1-2; 10 nucleotides line up with TRBD1. The CDR3 length is 14 residues. Germline CDR1 reads MNHNS; CDR2 reads SASEGT. V was pared by 6 bases and J by 6 bases, with 7 bases of the junction left unmatched. CDR3 loop: CASSGQGGHDGYTF. In DNA, the CDR3 is TGTGCCAGCAGCGGACAGGGGGGCCACGATGGCTACACCTTC.

This clonotype is termed medium-sized (0.01 to 0.1%). The chain recombines TRBV20-1 with TRBJ2-1; 10 bases line up with TRBD2. V lost 1 base, J lost 5 bases, and 8 bases stayed unmatched. CDR3 length: 16 amino acids. Germline V gene lookup returns CDR1 DFQATT and CDR2 SNEGSKA (reference sequence). For the CDR3, the DNA is TGCAGTGCTAGAGGGCGGCTAGCGGGAGACGACAATGAGCAGTTCTTC. Its protein is CSARGRLAGDDNEQFF.

A word on this clonotype: One junction end disagrees with the germline gene, perhaps due to a read error. The DNA for the CDR3 is TGTGCCAGCAGTTTCCCCCGGGGTTCTGCAACTAATGAAAAACTGGTTTTT. It translates to CASSFPRGSATNEKLVF. J is TRBJ1-4 and V is TRBV28; no firm D call. Germline-derived CDR1 and CDR2 are MDHEN and SYDVKM. CDR3 length: 17 amino acids.

This chain links TRBV5-1 with TRBJ2-3; D call uncertain. The germline V and J ends were trimmed by 0 bases and 1 base, with 9 bases remaining between them. The CDR3 is 15 amino acids. Germline CDR1 and CDR2: SGHRS and YFSETQ. CDR3 protein: CASSLVRFGTDTQYF. The CDR3 region has the DNA TGCGCCAGCAGCTTGGTTCGGTTCGGCACAGATACGCAGTATTTT.

This clonotype was counted at least ten times. The CDR3 DNA reads TGTGCCAGCAGTTTATCCCTCCGGACTAGCGGGATCAATGAGCAGTTCTTC. As protein: CASSLSLRTSGINEQFF. The rearrangement joins TRBV27 to TRBJ2-1; TRBD2 matches 12 bases. V lost 0 bases and J lost 6; bases outside the gene matches: 6. This CDR3 has 17 residues. Germline values: CDR1 MNHEY, CDR2 SMNVEV (reference sequence).

Notes on this clonotype: The junction shows a germline mismatch at one end, possibly a read error. This chain uses TRBV6-9 with TRBJ2-7; TRBD2 matches at 10 bases. The CDR3 runs to 17 residues. Germline loops: CDR1 MNHGY, CDR2 SVAAGI. CDR3 nucleotide sequence: TGTGCCATCAGTTACGGACACCAGGGACTAGCGAGCCCCGAGCAGTACTTC. This translates into CAISYGHQGLASPEQYF.

This clonotype was picked up many times. The chain is built from TRBV24-1 and TRBJ2-1; D call uncertain. The V and J ends lost 3 bases and 2 bases respectively, with 4 bases between them. Per germline, CDR1 KGHDR and CDR2 SFDVKD. The CDR3 is 13 residues long. CDR3 sequence reads: CATSDGPYNEQFF. The CDR3 coding sequence is TGTGCCACCAGTGATGGACCCTACAATGAGCAGTTCTTC.

This clonotype has a count of ten or more. The J gene is TRBJ2-3, the V gene TRBV6-6, with TRBD2 matching 12 bases. Per the germline V gene, CDR1 is MNHNY and CDR2 is SVGAGI (reference sequence). This CDR3 comprises 18 residues. J was trimmed by 2 bases and V by 0 bases; bases with no gene match: 6. In DNA, the CDR3 is TGTGCCAGCAGTTACTCCATAGGACTAGCGGGACCCACAGATACGCAGTATTTT. Its protein product is CASSYSIGLAGPTDTQYF.

This clonotype was seen at least ten times. The chain joins TRBV20-1 to TRBJ2-1; no clear D gene. Germline V gene sequence: CDR1 DFQATT, CDR2 SNEGSKA (reference sequence). V dropped 1 base and J dropped 8 bases, with 9 bases sitting between them. This CDR3 contains 12 residues. The CDR3 region has the DNA TGCAGTGCTAGAGTAATCATGGATGAGCAGTTCTTC. Protein sequence: CSARVIMDEQFF.

As for this clonotype: This may be a read error, as it is one base from a much larger clone. The V gene is TRBV20-1, the J gene TRBJ1-1, with a possible D match to TRBD1 (6 bases). Germline V gene data show CDR1 as DFQATT and CDR2 as SNEGSKA (reference sequence). The CDR3 has 14 amino acids. The CDR3 nucleotides are TGCAGTGCTAGAGATGGCCGCGGGGACACTCAAGCTTTCTTT. As protein: CSARDGRGDTQAFF.

This rearrangement joins TRBV3-1 to TRBJ1-1, with 7 bases identical to TRBD1. Germline V gene data show CDR1 as LGHDT and CDR2 as YNNKEL (reference sequence). The ends lost 0 bases at V and 3 bases at J; junction bases unmatched: 19. CDR3 length: 20 amino acids. The CDR3: CASSQEMGRRDRYWDTEAFF. As DNA, the CDR3 is TGTGCCAGCAGCCAAGAAATGGGCCGCCGGGACAGATATTGGGACACTGAAGCTTTCTTT.

The chain links TRBV12-5 to TRBJ2-1; 10 nucleotides line up with TRBD2. J gave up 3 bases and V 4 bases, and 6 bases lay outside the gene matches. Germline loops: CDR1 LGHNT, CDR2 FRNRAP. The CDR3 sequence is 16 residues long. The CDR3 region has the DNA TGTGCTAGTGGTTCGACAAGCGGGAGGGTCTACAATGAGCAGTTCTTC. Translating it yields CASGSTSGRVYNEQFF.

The rearrangement joins TRBV29-1 to TRBJ2-2, with D maybe TRBD2 (6 bases). V was cut by 4 bases and J by 1 base, with 13 bases left in between. CDR3 length: 15 residues. Germline values: CDR1 SQVTM, CDR2 ANQGSEA. The CDR3 DNA sequence: TGCAGCGTTGCCCCACTGGGAGGGAACACCGGGGAGCTGTTTTTT. Translated, it gives CSVAPLGGNTGELFF.

The rearrangement uses TRBV11-3 and TRBJ2-3, with a weak D call TRBD2 (6 bases). Germline V gene sequence: CDR1 SGHNT, CDR2 YENEEA. The germline V and J ends were trimmed by 1 base and 1 base, with 12 bases remaining between them. The CDR3 has 16 residues. CDR3 in amino acids: CASSLGERARTDTQYF. The CDR3 DNA reads TGTGCCAGCAGCTTAGGAGAGCGGGCCCGCACAGATACGCAGTATTTT.

A few counts support this clonotype. The V call is TRBV7-2, the J call TRBJ2-7; perhaps TRBD1 as D (5 bases). The germline V gene has CDR1 SGHTA and CDR2 FQGNSA. The CDR3 has 15 residues. V lost 0 bases to trimming and J lost 2 bases, with 11 bases between them. As DNA, the CDR3 is TGTGCCAGCAGCTTAGCTGGGGCGTCGACCTACGAGCAGTACTTC. It encodes CASSLAGASTYEQYF.

This clonotype was counted many times. The gene calls are TRBV6-1 and TRBJ2-3; D might be TRBD1 or TRBD2, each matching 5 bases. V was trimmed by 3 bases and J by 0 bases, leaving 7 bases between them. From germline, CDR1 is MNHNS and CDR2 SASEGT. CDR3 length: 14 amino acids. Here the CDR3 reads CASSEGDSTDTQYF. As DNA, the CDR3 is TGTGCCAGCAGTGAGGGGGACAGCACAGATACGCAGTATTTT.

This clonotype was observed a handful of times. The junction departs from germline at one end; a sequencing error may be responsible. V and J are TRBV7-7 and TRBJ2-1; D is undetermined. Per the germline V gene, CDR1 is SSHAT and CDR2 is FNYEAQ (reference sequence). CDR3 length equals 15 residues. CDR3 loop: CASSLDRTPTNEQFF. CDR3 in DNA: TGTGCTAGCAGCTTAGATCGGACCCCGACAAATGAGCAGTTCTTC.

The V gene is TRBV15, the J gene TRBJ2-3, with unresolved D. Germline CDR1 LNHNV, CDR2 YYDKDF (reference sequence). The ends were cut back, 0 bases at V and 6 bases at J, with 16 bases in the middle. There are 16 residues in the CDR3. CDR3 nucleotide sequence: TGTGCCACCAGCAGAGATCTAAGGAAGGGTTTGGATACGCAGTATTTT. Its translation: CATSRDLRKGLDTQYF.

Within the sample, this clonotype is medium-sized (0.01 to 0.1%). The chain carries TRBV6-1 and TRBJ2-3, with D possibly being TRBD2 (5 bases). Trimming shortened V by 4 bases and J by 1 base, and 9 bases separated the two germline ends. The CDR3 is made up of 14 amino acids. Germline values: CDR1 MNHNS, CDR2 SASEGT. CDR3 coding DNA: TGTGCCAGCAGTGCGGACTCCCGCACAGATACGCAGTATTTT. It specifies CASSADSRTDTQYF.

The chain links TRBV11-3 to TRBJ1-5; D not certain. Per germline, CDR1 SGHNT and CDR2 YENEEA. This CDR3 comprises 13 residues. The V end lost 5 bases, the J end lost 2 bases, and 7 bases lay between the germline ends. The CDR3 region is CASSRGGNQPQHF. DNA of the CDR3: TGTGCCAGCAGCCGGGGTGGCAATCAGCCCCAGCATTTT.